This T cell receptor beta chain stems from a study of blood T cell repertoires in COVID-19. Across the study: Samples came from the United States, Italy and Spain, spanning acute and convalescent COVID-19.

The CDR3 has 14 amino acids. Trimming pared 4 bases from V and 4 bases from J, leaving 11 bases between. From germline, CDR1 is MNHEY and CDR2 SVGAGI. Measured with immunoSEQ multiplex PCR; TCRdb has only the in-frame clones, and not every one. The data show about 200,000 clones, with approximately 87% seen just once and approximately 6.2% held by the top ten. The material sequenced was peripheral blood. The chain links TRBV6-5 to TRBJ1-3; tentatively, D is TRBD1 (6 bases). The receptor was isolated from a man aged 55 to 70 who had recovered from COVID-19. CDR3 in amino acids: CASSSRGGGNTIYF. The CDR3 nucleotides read TGTGCCAGCAGTTCCAGGGGCGGAGGAAACACCATATATTTT.